This T cell receptor beta chain was captured in a study of blood T cell repertoires in COVID-19. Study as a whole: T cells, B-cell-depleted T cells, or PBMCs provided the cDNA or gDNA that served as material.

CDR3 length: 14 residues. Trimming cost V 6 bases and J 0 bases; bases outside gene matches: 4. The germline CDR1 and CDR2 sequences are MNHNY and SVGAGI (reference sequence). As originally analysed: Counts of nucleated cells, estimated from reference gene primer amplification, were obtained. Here immunoSEQ multiplex PCR was the method, and the copy in TCRdb shows in-frame clones only, minus some. The V and J calls and clone size were taken over from that table, and D and trimming were inferred from the DNA. The profile shows about 140,000 clones, over 65% of them singletons. This clone showed up just once.

The sample was PBMCs or T cells enriched from blood (not recorded which). The gene calls are TRBV6-6 and TRBJ1-2; 7 bases match TRBD1. The receptor's source is a woman between 50 and 59 years old who had recovered from COVID-19. Written as DNA, the CDR3 is TGTGCCAGCAGACGACAGGGTTCTAACTATGGCTACACCTTC. It translates to CASRRQGSNYGYTF.